This note documents a single T cell receptor beta chain sequence. Its antigen has not been determined. The input lacks base qualities; no much larger clone sits a single base away. The data belong to a study of vaccination effects on CD4 cells after COVID-19 (dated by TCRdb to between 2021 and 2024). Looking at the study overall: Post-vaccine samples across the study were collected a median of 72 days after the second dose, with a range of 14 to 241. In the study, cultures from other donors were sequenced using the Oncomine TCR Beta short-read assay on an Illumina iSeq 100. A total of 10 COVID-19 convalescent patients and several SARS-CoV-2-naive healthy vaccine recipients were included in the full study. The study compared SARS-CoV-2 spike-specific CD4+ TCR repertoires before and after mRNA vaccination in COVID-19 convalescent patients and infection-naive vaccine recipients. Broad study findings and their caveats: Marked clonal contraction was observed in both infection-induced and vaccine-induced clones at late post-vaccination timepoints, consistent with waning T cell responses. The study was limited by a small number of convalescent patients, and early post-infection timepoints were lacking. In healthy vaccine recipients, vaccine-induced clones were almost all SARS-CoV-2 mono-reactive, with only 1 of 255 being cross-reactive with common cold coronaviruses.

Library preparation was by the immunoSEQ multiplex PCR assay. DNA from the CD4+ T cells that had been cultured and isolated underwent TCR beta CDR3 sequencing. The paper's processing steps were these. Non-productive TCR sequences were discarded, and reads were trimmed to the CDR3 region, with only CDR3s of 7 or more amino acids retained. Antigen-specific clonotypes were identified using the MANAFEST web app by comparison of expansion in peptide wells against reference cultures. Positive clones required FDR<0.05 expansion versus reference and all other wells, odds ratio above 5, and frequency above 0.1% in two replicate wells. A clonotype was called cross-reactive if it was significantly expanded both in SARS-CoV-2 spike wells and in at least one common cold coronavirus spike condition. CDR3 similarity was assessed by Levenshtein distance using the stringdist R package, and unrooted trees were constructed with ape in R 3.6.1. The source is immuneACCESS, and TCRdb retained only in-frame sequences with V and J called. Part of the clones is not carried over; for the studies checked, unresolved V genes explain less than half of this, and the remainder is unexplained. The DNA gave D and trimming, while V, J and clone size come from that table. The sample table contains some 68,000 clones; only one count was recorded for 80% to 85% of them. The ten largest clonotypes hold approximately 1.2% of the sample.

V gives up 7 bases and J gives up 4 bases, and the segment between their germline ends measures 13 bases. Counted from cysteine to phenylalanine, this CDR3 has 13 amino acids. This entry keeps only the CDR3 DNA: 39 bases, framed from base 1. CDR1 is given as LNHDA and CDR2 as SQIVND, both from the germline V gene (reference sequence). In the ViraFEST assay, PBMC were stimulated with viral peptide pools, and antigen-specific CD4+ T cell clonotypes were then identified by expansion using TCR sequencing. After less than eleven days of culture, CD4+ T cells were isolated with the EasySep CD4+ T cell isolation kit. Participants received two doses of either the BNT162b2 or the mRNA-1273 mRNA SARS-CoV-2 vaccine. The absence of prior SARS-CoV-2 infection in healthy vaccine recipients was confirmed by negative nucleocapsid antibodies before and after vaccination. Two million PBMC per well were cultured with 10 ug/ml peptides in IMDM containing roughly 5% human AB serum, roughly 9.5 IU/ml IL-2 and gentamicin. On days 3 and 7, half of the culture medium was replaced with fresh IL-2-containing medium. Unless noted otherwise, every peptide stimulation condition was cultured in triplicate wells. Using Ficoll-Paque Plus gradient centrifugation, PBMC were separated from whole blood and then either used fresh or cryopreserved at -140C. The overlapping peptide pools covered the spike proteins of SARS-CoV-2 and of the common cold coronaviruses HCoV-NL63, HCoV-OC43 and HCoV-229E. The QIAamp micro DNA kit was used to extract genomic DNA from the cultured CD4+ T cells.

Sequencing used CD4+ T cells from PBMCs cultured with HCoV-229E spike peptides, obtained after COVID-19 vaccination. The label giving this sample's cell subset or site can be read as: HCoV-229E spike overlapping peptide pool stimulation. This TCR was sampled from a human donor who received a COVID-19 vaccine. Rearrangement joined TRBV19 to TRBJ2-5, with no D gene named confidently. The bases read TGTGCCAGTACCCACAACGGGCGAGAGACCCAGTACTTC. This yields the protein CASTHNGRETQYF.